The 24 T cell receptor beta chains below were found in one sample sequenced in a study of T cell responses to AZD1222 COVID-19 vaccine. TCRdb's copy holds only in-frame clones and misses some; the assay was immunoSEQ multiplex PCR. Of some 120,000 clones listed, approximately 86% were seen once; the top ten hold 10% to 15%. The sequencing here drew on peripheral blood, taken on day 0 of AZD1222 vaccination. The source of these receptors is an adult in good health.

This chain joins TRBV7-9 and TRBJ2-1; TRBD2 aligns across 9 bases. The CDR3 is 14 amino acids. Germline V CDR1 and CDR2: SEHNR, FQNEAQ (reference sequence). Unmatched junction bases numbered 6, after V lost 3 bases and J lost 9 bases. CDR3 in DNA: TGTGCCAGCAGCTTCTCTAGCGGGACTGTTGAGCAGTTCTTC. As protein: CASSFSSGTVEQFF.

Here the CDR3 DNA reads TGTGCCAGCAGTTACCAGGGAGGGAGCACTGAAGCTTTCTTT. Its translation: CASSYQGGSTEAFF. The gene calls are TRBV6-2 or TRBV6-3 and TRBJ1-1; D may be TRBD1 (5 bases). This CDR3 has 14 residues. Germline V gene data show CDR1 as MNHEY and CDR2 as SVGEGT. The V end was cut by 2 bases, the J end by 4 bases, with 11 bases between.

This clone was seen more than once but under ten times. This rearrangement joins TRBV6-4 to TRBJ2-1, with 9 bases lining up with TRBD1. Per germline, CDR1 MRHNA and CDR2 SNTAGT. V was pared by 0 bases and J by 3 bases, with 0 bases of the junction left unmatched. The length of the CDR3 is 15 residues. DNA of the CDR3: TGTGCCAGCAGTGACTCGACAGGGGGCTACAATGAGCAGTTCTTC. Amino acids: CASSDSTGGYNEQFF.

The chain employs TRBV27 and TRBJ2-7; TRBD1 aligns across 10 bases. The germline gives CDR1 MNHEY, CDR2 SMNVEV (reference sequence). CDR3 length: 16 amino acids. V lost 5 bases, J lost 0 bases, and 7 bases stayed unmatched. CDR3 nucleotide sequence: TGTGCCAGCAGTCCAGGGACAGGGGACCACTCCTACGAGCAGTACTTC. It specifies CASSPGTGDHSYEQYF.

The CDR3 DNA reads TGTGCCAGCAGCTTGGCCTTCAATAGGGAGACCCAGTACTTC. Protein: CASSLAFNRETQYF. This rearrangement joins TRBV5-4 to TRBJ2-5, with D unclear. With 0 bases removed from V and 5 bases from J, the gap between germline ends came to 11 bases. The germline V gene encodes CDR1 SGHNT and CDR2 YYREEE (reference sequence). The CDR3 runs to 14 residues.

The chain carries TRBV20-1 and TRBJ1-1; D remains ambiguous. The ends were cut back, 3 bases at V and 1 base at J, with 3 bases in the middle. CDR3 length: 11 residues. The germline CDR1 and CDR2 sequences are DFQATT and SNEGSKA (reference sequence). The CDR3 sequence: CSASRNTEAFF. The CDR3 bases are TGCAGTGCTAGCAGGAACACTGAAGCTTTCTTT.

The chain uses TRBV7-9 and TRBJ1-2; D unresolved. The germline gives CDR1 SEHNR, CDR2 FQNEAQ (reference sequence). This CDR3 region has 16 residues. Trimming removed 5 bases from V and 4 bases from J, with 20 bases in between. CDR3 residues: CASSHTQPRIGYGYTF. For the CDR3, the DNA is TGTGCCAGCAGCCACACCCAGCCAAGGATTGGCTATGGCTACACCTTC.

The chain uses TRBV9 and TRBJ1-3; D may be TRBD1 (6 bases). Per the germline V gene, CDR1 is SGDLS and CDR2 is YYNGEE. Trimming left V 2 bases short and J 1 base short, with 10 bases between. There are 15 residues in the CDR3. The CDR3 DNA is TGTGCCAGCAGCGTGGATACAGGGTCTGGAAACACCATATATTTT. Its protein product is CASSVDTGSGNTIYF.

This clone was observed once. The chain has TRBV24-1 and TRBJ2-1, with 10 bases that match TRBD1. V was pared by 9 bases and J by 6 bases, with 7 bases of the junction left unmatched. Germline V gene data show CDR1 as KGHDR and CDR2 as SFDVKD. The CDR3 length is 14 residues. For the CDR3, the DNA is TGTGCCACCGGACCCCGGGACAGGGGCAATGAGCAGTTCTTC. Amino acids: CATGPRDRGNEQFF.

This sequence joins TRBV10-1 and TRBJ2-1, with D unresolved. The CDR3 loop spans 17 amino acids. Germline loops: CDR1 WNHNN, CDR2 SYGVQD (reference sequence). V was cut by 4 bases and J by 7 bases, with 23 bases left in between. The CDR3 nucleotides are TGCGCCAGCAGTGCCAACGACATAGGTTGGGGAAGGAATGAGCAGTTCTTC. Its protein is CASSANDIGWGRNEQFF.

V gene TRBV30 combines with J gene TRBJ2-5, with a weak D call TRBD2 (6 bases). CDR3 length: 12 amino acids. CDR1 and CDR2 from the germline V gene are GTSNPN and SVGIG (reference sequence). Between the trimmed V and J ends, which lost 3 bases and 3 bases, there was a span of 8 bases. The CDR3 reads CAWREGEETQYF. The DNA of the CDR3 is TGTGCCTGGAGGGAGGGAGAAGAGACCCAGTACTTC.

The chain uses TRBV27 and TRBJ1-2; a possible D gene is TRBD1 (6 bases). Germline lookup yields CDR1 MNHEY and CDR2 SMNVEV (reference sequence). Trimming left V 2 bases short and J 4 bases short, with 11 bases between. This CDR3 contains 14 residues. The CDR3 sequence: CASSLKKGGYGYTF. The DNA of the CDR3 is TGTGCCAGCAGTTTAAAGAAGGGGGGCTATGGCTACACCTTC.

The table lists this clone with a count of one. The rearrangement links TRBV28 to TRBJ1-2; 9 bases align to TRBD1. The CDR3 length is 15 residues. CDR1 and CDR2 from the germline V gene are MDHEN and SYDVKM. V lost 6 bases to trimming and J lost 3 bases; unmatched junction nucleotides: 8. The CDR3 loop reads CASRKPGQGYYGYTF. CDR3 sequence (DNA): TGTGCCAGCAGGAAACCGGGACAGGGATACTATGGCTACACCTTC.

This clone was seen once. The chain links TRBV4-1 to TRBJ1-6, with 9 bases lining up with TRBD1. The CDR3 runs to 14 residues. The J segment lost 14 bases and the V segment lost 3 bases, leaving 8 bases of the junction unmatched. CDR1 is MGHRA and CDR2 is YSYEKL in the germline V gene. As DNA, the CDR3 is TGCGCCAGCAGCCATCGGACAGGACAGGGGTCCCTCCACTTT. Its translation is CASSHRTGQGSLHF.

CDR3 residues: CASRDPGQGLYEQYF. The CDR3, as DNA: TGTGCCAGCAGGGACCCGGGACAGGGGCTCTACGAGCAGTACTTC. The chain has TRBV2 and TRBJ2-7; TRBD1 matches at 10 bases. Germline CDR1 is SNHLY and CDR2 is FYNNEI. This CDR3 region has 15 residues. Trimming cost V 6 bases and J 3 bases; bases outside gene matches: 8.

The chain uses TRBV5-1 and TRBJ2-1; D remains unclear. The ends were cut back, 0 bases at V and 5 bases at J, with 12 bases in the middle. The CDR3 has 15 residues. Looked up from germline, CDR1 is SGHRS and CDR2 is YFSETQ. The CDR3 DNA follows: TGCGCCAGCAGCTTGGCGGGTCAGATGAACAATGAGCAGTTCTTC. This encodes CASSLAGQMNNEQFF.

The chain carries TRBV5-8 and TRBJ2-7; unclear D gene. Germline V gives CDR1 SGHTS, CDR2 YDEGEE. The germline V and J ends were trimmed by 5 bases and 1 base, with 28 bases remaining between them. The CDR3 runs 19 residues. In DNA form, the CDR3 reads TGTGCCAGCAGTCGAGCTATCCGGACGGCCACTACGGTGTCCTACGAGCAGTACTTC. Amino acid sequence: CASSRAIRTATTVSYEQYF.

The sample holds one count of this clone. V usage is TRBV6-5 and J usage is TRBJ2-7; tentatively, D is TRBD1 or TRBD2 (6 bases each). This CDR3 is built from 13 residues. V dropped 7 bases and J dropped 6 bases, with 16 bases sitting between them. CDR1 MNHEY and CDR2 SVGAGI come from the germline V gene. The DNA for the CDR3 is TGTGCCAGCACGCACGGGGGCGAAGGCGAGCAGTACTTC. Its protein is CASTHGGEGEQYF.

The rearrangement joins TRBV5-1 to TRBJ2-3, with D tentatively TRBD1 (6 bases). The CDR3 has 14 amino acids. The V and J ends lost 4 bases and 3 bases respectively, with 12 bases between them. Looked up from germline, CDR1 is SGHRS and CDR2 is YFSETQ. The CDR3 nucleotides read TGCGCCAGCAGCCAAGGACAGAGTACAGATACGCAGTATTTT. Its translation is CASSQGQSTDTQYF.

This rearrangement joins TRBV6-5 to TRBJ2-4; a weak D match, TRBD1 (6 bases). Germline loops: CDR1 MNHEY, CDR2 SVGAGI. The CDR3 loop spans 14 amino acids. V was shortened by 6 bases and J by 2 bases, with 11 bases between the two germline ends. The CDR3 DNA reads TGTGCCAGCAGCCTCACAGGGTCCAAAAACATTCAGTACTTC. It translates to CASSLTGSKNIQYF.

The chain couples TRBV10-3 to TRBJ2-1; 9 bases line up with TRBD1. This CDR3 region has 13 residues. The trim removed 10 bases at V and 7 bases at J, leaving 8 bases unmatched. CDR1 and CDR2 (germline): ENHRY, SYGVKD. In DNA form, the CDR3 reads TGTGCCACGGTCGGGACAGGGTTAAATGAGCAGTTCTTC. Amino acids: CATVGTGLNEQFF.

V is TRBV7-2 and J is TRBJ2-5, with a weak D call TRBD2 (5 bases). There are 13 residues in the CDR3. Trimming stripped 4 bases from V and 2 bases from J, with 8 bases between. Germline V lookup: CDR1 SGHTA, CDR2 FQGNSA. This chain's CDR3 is CASSSGVQETQYF. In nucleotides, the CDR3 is TGTGCCAGCAGCTCCGGGGTTCAAGAGACCCAGTACTTC.

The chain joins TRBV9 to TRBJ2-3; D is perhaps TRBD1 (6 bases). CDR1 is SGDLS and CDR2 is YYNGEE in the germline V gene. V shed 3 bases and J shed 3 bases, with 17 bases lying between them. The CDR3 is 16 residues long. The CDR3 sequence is CASSAEGRGGTDTQYF. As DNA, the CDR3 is TGTGCCAGCAGCGCCGAGGGAAGAGGGGGAACAGATACGCAGTATTTT.

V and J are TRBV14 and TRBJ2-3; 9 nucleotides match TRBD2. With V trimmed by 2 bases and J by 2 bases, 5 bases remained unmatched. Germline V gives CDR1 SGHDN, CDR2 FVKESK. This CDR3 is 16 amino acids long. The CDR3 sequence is CASSQQAGGLTDTQYF. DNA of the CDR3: TGTGCCAGCAGCCAACAAGCGGGGGGCCTCACAGATACGCAGTATTTT.